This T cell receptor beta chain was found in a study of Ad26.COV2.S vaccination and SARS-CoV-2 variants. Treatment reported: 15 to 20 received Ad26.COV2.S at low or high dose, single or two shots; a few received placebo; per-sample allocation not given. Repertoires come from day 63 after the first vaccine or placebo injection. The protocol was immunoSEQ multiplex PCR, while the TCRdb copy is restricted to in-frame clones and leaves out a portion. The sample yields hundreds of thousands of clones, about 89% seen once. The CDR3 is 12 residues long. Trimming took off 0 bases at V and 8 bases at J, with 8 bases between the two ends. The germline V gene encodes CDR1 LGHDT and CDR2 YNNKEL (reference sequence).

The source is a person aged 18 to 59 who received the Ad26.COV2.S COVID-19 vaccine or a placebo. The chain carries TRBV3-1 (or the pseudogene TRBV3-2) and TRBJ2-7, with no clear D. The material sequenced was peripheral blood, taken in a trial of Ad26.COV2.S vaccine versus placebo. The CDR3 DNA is TGTGCCAGCAGCCAAGATGCGCCAAAGCAGTACTTC. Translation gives CASSQDAPKQYF.